This is a list of T cell receptor beta chains from one sample in a study of T cell repertoires in cytomegalovirus infection. MiXCR was run by TCRdb on the reads, yielding one entry per CDR3 protein. The repertoire has 740,000 or so distinct CDR3 sequences, roughly 35% of them found once; the top ten carry 2.8%. Sequenced material: PBMCs. The receptors shown here come from a human donor in good health (CMV status not recorded). Some clones in this sample may be carry-over from other donors' samples. The CDR3 runs from the conserved cysteine through the conserved F or W. The D gene is left open where the match is weak. Not all rows give a size; the values are once, few, many and, for expanded clones, a class.

J	V	D	size	DNA	CDR3
TRBJ2-5	TRBV7-2	TRBD2	many	TGTGCCAGCAGCTTAAGAGTAGCGGGGGGGCAAGAGACCCAGTACTTC	CASSLRVAGGQETQYF
TRBJ1-1	TRBV11-2	NA	NA	TGTGCCAGCAGCTACTTAGAACCCTGGCGGAGGACCGACACTGAAGCTTTCTTT	CASSYLEPWRRTDTEAFF
TRBJ1-2	TRBV28	NA	NA	TGTGCCAGCAGTTTACTTTTTGGAGGATCCCTCCAGGGCTACACCTTC	CASSLLFGGSLQGYTF
TRBJ2-2	TRBV28	TRBD2	NA	TGTGCCAGCATAAGCGGGAGGACGGCGGGGGAGCTGTTTTTT	CASISGRTAGELFF
TRBJ1-1	TRBV4-1	NA	few	TGCGCCAGCAGCCAAGTAGCGCGGGAGGCTTTCTTT	CASSQVAREAFF
TRBJ1-4	TRBV2	TRBD1	few	TGTGCCAGCAGGCCCGGGACAGGGACTGAAAAACTGTTTTTT	CASRPGTGTEKLFF
TRBJ2-7	TRBV12-3/TRBV12-4	NA	few	TGTGCCAGCAGTACCACAGGGTCAAGGGCCTACGAGCAGTACTTC	CASSTTGSRAYEQYF
TRBJ2-3	TRBV28	TRBD2	few	TGTGCCACCCTTGTTAGCGGGAGCCCCACGTATTTT	CATLVSGSPTYF
TRBJ2-3	TRBV4-1	NA	NA	TGCGCCAGCAGCCAATTCGGCGACCGGCAGCCCTGGGATACGCAGTATTTT	CASSQFGDRQPWDTQYF
TRBJ2-7	TRBV12-3/TRBV12-4	NA	few	TGTGCCAGCAGCCCCGGACAGTGGAGCTCCTACGAGCAGTACTTC	CASSPGQWSSYEQYF
TRBJ1-1	TRBV7-6	TRBD1	few	TGTGCCAGCAGCGCCGGGACAGGGGTACGTCCTAACACTGAAGCTTTCTTT	CASSAGTGVRPNTEAFF
TRBJ2-2	TRBV6-1	TRBD2	NA	TGTGCCAGCAGTGTCCGTTTAGCGGGAGGCCCGAACACCGGGGAGCTGTTTTTT	CASSVRLAGGPNTGELFF
TRBJ1-1	TRBV12-3/TRBV12-4	TRBD1	few	TGTGCCAGCAGTAAGGGACAGAAAAACACTGAAGCTTTCTTT	CASSKGQKNTEAFF
TRBJ2-3	TRBV6-8	TRBD2	NA	TGTGCCAGCAGTGCTACACCCGGGACTAGCGGGGATACGCAGTATTTT	CASSATPGTSGDTQYF
TRBJ2-5	TRBV28	TRBD2	NA	TGTGCCAGCAGTCGTAATCTAGCGGGAGAGACCCAGTACTTC	CASSRNLAGETQYF
TRBJ2-1	TRBV27	NA	NA	TGTGCCAGCAGACTTCCAGGCTCGCCGGGATGTACGTCCTACAATGAGCAGTTCTTC	CASRLPGSPGCTSYNEQFF
TRBJ2-5	TRBV7-9	NA	few	TGTGCCAGCAGCCCGGACTTGGTCCAAGAGACCCAGTACTTC	CASSPDLVQETQYF
TRBJ2-2	TRBV7-6	TRBD2	few	TGTGCCAGCAGCTCCCGGACTAGCGGGGGGGCCTGGGCCGGGGAGCTGTTTTTT	CASSSRTSGGAWAGELFF
TRBJ2-2	TRBV27	NA	NA	TGTGCCAGCGGGAGGACAAGAATGAACACCGGGGAGCTGTTTTTT	CASGRTRMNTGELFF
TRBJ2-1	TRBV20-1	NA	few	TGCAGTGCTACTTACAGTTCCTACAATGAGCAGTTCTTC	CSATYSSYNEQFF
TRBJ2-3	TRBV19	NA	NA	TGTGCCAGTAGCCCAAAGATAAGTAGCACAGATACGCAGTATTTT	CASSPKISSTDTQYF
TRBJ1-4	TRBV12-5	TRBD1	NA	TGTGCTAGTGGCCGCGGACAGGCGAGGGCTAATGAAAAACTGTTTTTT	CASGRGQARANEKLFF
TRBJ2-2	TRBV7-2	TRBD2	many	TGTGCCAGCAGCCCTTGGGGGGGCGGGGAGCTGTTTTTT	CASSPWGGGELFF
TRBJ1-5	TRBV2	NA	NA	TGTGCCAGCAGTCCAGGGTGGCCCCAGCATTTT	CASSPGWPQHF
TRBJ1-2	TRBV12-3/TRBV12-4	NA	few	TGTGCCAGCACCTCAAAGGGCGGCGGTGGTTATGGCTACACCTTC	CASTSKGGGGYGYTF
TRBJ2-3	TRBV5-6	TRBD2	NA	TGTGCCAGCAGCTTGGCGGCGGGAGTCGCCGATACGCAGTATTTT	CASSLAAGVADTQYF